What follows are 11 T cell receptor beta chains derived from one specimen sequenced in a study of a mutant IDH1 vaccine in newly diagnosed glioma. These TCRs' antigens remain unknown. TCRdb's copy holds only in-frame clones and misses some; the assay was immunoSEQ multiplex PCR. The table lists about 52,000 clones, roughly nine tenths of them singletons. Time point of the sample: week 11, during vaccination. Every vaccination contained 300 ug of the mutant IDH1 20-mer peptide and was paired with topical imiquimod. This specimen was PBMCs, taken from a glioma patient whose treatment included an IDH1 peptide vaccine. These receptors were obtained from a man aged 50-59 years with glioma.

The chain combines TRBV6-1 with TRBJ1-2, with unresolved D. The V gene lost 3 bases and the J gene lost 4 bases, with 12 bases spanning the gap. Per the germline V gene, CDR1 is MNHNS and CDR2 is SASEGT. This CDR3 has 14 residues. The DNA of the CDR3 is TGTGCCAGCAGTGATGGCTCCCCTAGCTATGGCTACACCTTC. Translation: CASSDGSPSYGYTF.

The chain is built from TRBV5-1 and TRBJ2-7, with D hard to call. CDR3 length: 14 residues. Germline assignment: CDR1 SGHRS and CDR2 YFSETQ. Trimming shortened V by 1 base and J by 0 bases, and 8 bases separated the two germline ends. DNA for the CDR3: TGCGCCAGCAGCTTGAAGCCCAGCTCCTACGAGCAGTACTTC. It is translated as CASSLKPSSYEQYF. Full variable domain (outside the CDR3, taken from reference TRBV5-1 and TRBJ2-7): KAGVTQTPRYLIKTRGQQVTLSCSPISGHRSVSWYQQTPGQGLQFLFEYFSETQRNKGNFPGRFSGRQFSNSRSEMNVSTLELGDSALYLCASSLKPSSYEQYFGPGTRLTVT.

V is TRBV4-2 and J is TRBJ2-7; 8 bases are a match to TRBD1. Trimming at V came to 1 base and at J to 2 bases, leaving 13 bases not matched to a gene. This CDR3 has 18 residues. Germline CDR1 LGHNA, CDR2 YNFKEQ. CDR3 region: CASSQAPGQGARTYEQYF. The CDR3, as DNA: TGTGCCAGCAGCCAAGCCCCGGGGCAGGGGGCTAGGACCTACGAGCAGTACTTC.

This clone has just one count. The rearrangement joins TRBV7-9 to TRBJ1-2; 9 bases are shared with TRBD1. V lost 2 bases and J lost 5; bases outside the gene matches: 12. From germline, CDR1 is SEHNR and CDR2 FQNEAQ (reference sequence). The CDR3 loop spans 17 amino acids. For the CDR3, the DNA is TGTGCCAGCAGCTTAATAGCCGGGACAGGGTTAGGATATGGCTACACCTTC. It yields the protein CASSLIAGTGLGYGYTF.

V and J are TRBV10-3 and TRBJ2-7; D ambiguous. The ends were cut back, 3 bases at V and 0 bases at J, with 12 bases in the middle. This CDR3 contains 15 residues. Germline V gives CDR1 ENHRY, CDR2 SYGVKD. The CDR3 region has the DNA TGTGCCATCAGTGACCCCGATTCAAACTCCTACGAGCAGTACTTC. The encoded protein is CAISDPDSNSYEQYF.

This sequence joins TRBV19 and TRBJ1-1; a possible D gene is TRBD1 (5 bases). The V end was cut by 4 bases, the J end by 2 bases, with 11 bases between. The CDR3 length is 14 residues. Per the germline V gene, CDR1 is LNHDA and CDR2 is SQIVND (reference sequence). CDR3: CASSNGGQNTEAFF. DNA for the CDR3: TGTGCCAGTAGTAATGGAGGACAAAACACTGAAGCTTTCTTT.

CDR3 residues: CASSLQSNRGHDGYTF. The CDR3 DNA sequence: TGTGCCAGCAGCTTACAGTCAAACAGGGGGCACGACGGCTACACCTTC. The V gene is TRBV11-2, the J gene TRBJ1-2; 9 bases line up with TRBD1. CDR3 size: 16 residues. Germline V lookup: CDR1 SGHAT, CDR2 FQNNGV. V was clipped by 2 bases and J by 8 bases; unmatched bases: 12. Combining the CDR3 with reference TRBV11-2 and TRBJ1-2 gives the whole variable domain EAGVAQSPRYKIIEKRQSVAFWCNPISGHATLYWYQQILGQGPKLLIQFQNNGVVDDSQLPKDRFSAERLKGVDSTLKIQPAKLEDSAVYLCASSLQSNRGHDGYTFGSGTRLTVV.

This clone was seen just once. This chain links TRBV2 with TRBJ2-7, with 9 bases lining up with TRBD2. The CDR3 consists of 13 residues. Unmatched junction bases numbered 6, after V lost 8 bases and J lost 4 bases. Germline loops: CDR1 SNHLY, CDR2 FYNNEI. In DNA form, the CDR3 reads TGTGCCAGCGGGTCAGCGGGGGGTTACGAGCAGTACTTC. Translated, it gives CASGSAGGYEQYF.

The genes are TRBV6-4 and TRBJ2-3; maybe TRBD2 (7 bases). This CDR3 is 13 amino acids long. Trimming stripped 8 bases from V and 2 bases from J, with 11 bases between. Germline CDR1 reads MRHNA; CDR2 reads SNTAGT. The CDR3 region is CASGAGHTDTQYF. In DNA form, the CDR3 reads TGTGCCAGCGGAGCGGGACACACAGATACGCAGTATTTT.

V is TRBV4-2 and J is TRBJ2-1; TRBD1 matches 10 bases. The CDR3 is made up of 13 amino acids. Germline CDR1 LGHNA, CDR2 YNFKEQ. With V trimmed by 3 bases and J by 8 bases, 1 base remained unmatched. CDR3 sequence: CASSQGQGYEQFF. The CDR3 DNA follows: TGTGCCAGCAGCCAGGGACAGGGGTATGAGCAGTTCTTC.

The chain is built from TRBV9 and TRBJ2-1; TRBD2 matches 7 bases. Trimming cost V 4 bases and J 5 bases; bases outside gene matches: 24. Germline V gene data show CDR1 as SGDLS and CDR2 as YYNGEE. This CDR3 region has 20 residues. The CDR3 loop reads CASSPPWWRESRSNDNEQFF. Written as DNA, the CDR3 is TGTGCCAGCAGCCCCCCCTGGTGGCGGGAGTCCCGGAGTAATGACAATGAGCAGTTCTTC.